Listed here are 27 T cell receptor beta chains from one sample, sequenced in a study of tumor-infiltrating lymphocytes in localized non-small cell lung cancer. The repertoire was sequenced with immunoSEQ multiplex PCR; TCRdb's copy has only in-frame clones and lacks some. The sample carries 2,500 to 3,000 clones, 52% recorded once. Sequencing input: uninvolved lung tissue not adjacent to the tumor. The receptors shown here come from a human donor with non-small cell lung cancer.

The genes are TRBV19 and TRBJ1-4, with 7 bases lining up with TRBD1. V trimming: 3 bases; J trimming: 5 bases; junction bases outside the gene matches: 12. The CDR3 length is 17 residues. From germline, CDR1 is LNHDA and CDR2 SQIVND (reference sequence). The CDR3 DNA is TGTGCCAGTAGTATTTTTTCTTGGACAGGCGGCAATGAAAAACTGTTTTTT. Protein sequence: CASSIFSWTGGNEKLFF.

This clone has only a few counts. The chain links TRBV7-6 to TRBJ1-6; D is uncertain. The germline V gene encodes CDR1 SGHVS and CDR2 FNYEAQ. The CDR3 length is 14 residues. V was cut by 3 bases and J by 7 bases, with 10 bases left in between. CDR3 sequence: CASSFDKDNSPLHF. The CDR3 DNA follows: TGTGCCAGCAGCTTTGACAAGGACAATTCACCCCTCCACTTT.

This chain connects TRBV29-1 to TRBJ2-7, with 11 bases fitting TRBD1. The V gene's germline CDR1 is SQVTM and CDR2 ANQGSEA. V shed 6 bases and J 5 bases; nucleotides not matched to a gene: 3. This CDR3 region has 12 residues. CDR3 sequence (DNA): TGCAGCGTGGGGACAGGGGGTAACGAGCAGTACTTC. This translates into CSVGTGGNEQYF.

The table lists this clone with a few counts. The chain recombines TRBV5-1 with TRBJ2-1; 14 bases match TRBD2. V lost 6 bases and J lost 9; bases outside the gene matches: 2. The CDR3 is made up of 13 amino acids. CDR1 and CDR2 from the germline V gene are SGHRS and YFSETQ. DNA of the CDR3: TGCGCCAGCACAGGACTAGCGGGAGGTGAGCAGTTCTTC. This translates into CASTGLAGGEQFF. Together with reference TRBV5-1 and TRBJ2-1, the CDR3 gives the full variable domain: KAGVTQTPRYLIKTRGQQVTLSCSPISGHRSVSWYQQTPGQGLQFLFEYFSETQRNKGNFPGRFSGRQFSNSRSEMNVSTLELGDSALYLCASTGLAGGEQFFGPGTRLTVL.

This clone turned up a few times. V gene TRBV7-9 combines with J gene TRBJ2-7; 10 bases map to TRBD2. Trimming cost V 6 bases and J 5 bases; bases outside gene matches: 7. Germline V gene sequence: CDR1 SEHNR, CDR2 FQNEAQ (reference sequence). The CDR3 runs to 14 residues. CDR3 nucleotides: TGTGCCAGCAGAGGTCTAGCGGGAGCCAACGAGCAGTACTTC. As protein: CASRGLAGANEQYF.

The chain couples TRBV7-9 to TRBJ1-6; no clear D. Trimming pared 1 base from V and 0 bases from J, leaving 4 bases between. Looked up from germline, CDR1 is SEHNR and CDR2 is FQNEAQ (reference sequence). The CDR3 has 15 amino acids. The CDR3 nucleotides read TGTGCCAGCAGCTTAGGGAGCTCCTATAATTCACCCCTCCACTTT. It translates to CASSLGSSYNSPLHF.

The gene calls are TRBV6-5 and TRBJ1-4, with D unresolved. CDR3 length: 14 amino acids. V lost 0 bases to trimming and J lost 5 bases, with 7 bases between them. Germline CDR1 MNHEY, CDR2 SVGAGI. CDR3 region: CASSYSIQNEKLFF. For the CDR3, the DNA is TGTGCCAGCAGTTACTCGATCCAGAATGAAAAACTGTTTTTT.

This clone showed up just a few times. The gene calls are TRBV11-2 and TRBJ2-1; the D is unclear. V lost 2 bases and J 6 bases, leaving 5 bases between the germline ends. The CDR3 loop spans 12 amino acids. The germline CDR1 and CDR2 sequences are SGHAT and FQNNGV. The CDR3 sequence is CASSLQANEQFF. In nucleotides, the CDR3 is TGTGCCAGCAGCTTACAGGCCAATGAGCAGTTCTTC. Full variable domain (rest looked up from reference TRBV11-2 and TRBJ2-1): EAGVAQSPRYKIIEKRQSVAFWCNPISGHATLYWYQQILGQGPKLLIQFQNNGVVDDSQLPKDRFSAERLKGVDSTLKIQPAKLEDSAVYLCASSLQANEQFFGPGTRLTVL.

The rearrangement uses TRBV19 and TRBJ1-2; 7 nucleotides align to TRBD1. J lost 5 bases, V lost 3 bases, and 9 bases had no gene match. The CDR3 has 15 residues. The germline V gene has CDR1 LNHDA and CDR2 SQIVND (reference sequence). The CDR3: CASSIGQGGKYGYTF. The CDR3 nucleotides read TGTGCCAGTAGTATCGGGCAGGGGGGAAAGTATGGCTACACCTTC.

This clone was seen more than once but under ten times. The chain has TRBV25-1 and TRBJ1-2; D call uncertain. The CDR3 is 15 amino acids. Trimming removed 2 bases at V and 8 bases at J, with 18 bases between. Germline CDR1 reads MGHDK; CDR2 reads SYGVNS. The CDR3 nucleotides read TGTGCCAGCAGTGAAACCGGTAATTTAAGAGAGGGCTACACCTTC. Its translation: CASSETGNLREGYTF.

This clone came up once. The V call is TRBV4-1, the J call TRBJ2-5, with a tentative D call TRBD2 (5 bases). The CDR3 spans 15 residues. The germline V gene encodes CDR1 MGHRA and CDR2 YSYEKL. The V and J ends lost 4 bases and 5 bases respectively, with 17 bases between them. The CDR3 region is CASSPADGVGETQYF. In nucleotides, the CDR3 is TGCGCCAGCAGCCCGGCGGACGGGGTAGGGGAGACCCAGTACTTC.

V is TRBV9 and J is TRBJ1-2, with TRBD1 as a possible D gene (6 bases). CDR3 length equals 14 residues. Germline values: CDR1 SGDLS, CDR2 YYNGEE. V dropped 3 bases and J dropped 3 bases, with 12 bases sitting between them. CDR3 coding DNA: TGTGCCAGCAGCGGCCGGGACATCTACTATGGCTACACCTTC. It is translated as CASSGRDIYYGYTF.

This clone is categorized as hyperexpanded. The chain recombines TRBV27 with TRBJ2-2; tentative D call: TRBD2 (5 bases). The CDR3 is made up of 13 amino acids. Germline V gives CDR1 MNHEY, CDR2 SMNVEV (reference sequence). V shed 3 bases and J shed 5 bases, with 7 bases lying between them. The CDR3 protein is CASSFKRTGELFF. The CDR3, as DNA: TGTGCCAGCAGTTTTAAGCGGACCGGGGAGCTGTTTTTT.

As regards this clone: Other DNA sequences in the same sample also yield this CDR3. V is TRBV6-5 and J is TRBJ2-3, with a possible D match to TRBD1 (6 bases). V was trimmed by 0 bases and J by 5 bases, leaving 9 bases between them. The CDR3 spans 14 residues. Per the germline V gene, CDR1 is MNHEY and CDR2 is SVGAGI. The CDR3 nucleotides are TGTGCCAGCAGTTACTCCAGGGGTGGAGATACGCAGTATTTT. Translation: CASSYSRGGDTQYF.

Written as DNA, the CDR3 is TGTGCCTGGAAGGACAGGGGGTACGAGCAGTACTTC. Its translation is CAWKDRGYEQYF. The chain has TRBV30 and TRBJ2-7; 10 positions agree with TRBD1. Per germline, CDR1 GTSNPN and CDR2 SVGIG (reference sequence). The CDR3 covers 12 residues. The V and J ends lost 4 bases and 4 bases, in that order; junction bases with no gene match: 1. Combining the CDR3 with reference TRBV30 and TRBJ2-7 gives the whole variable domain SQTIHQWPATLVQPVGSPLSLECTVEGTSNPNLYWYRQAAGRGLQLLFYSVGIGQISSEVPQNLSASRPQDRQFILSSKKLLLSDSGFYLCAWKDRGYEQYFGPGTRLTVT.

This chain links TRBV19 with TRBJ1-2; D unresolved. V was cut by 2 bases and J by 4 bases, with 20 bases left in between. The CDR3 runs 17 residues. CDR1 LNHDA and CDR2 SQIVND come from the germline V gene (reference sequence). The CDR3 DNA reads TGTGCCAGTAGTATAAAATGGGCTCTGGAGTCCACCTATGGCTACACCTTC. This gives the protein CASSIKWALESTYGYTF.

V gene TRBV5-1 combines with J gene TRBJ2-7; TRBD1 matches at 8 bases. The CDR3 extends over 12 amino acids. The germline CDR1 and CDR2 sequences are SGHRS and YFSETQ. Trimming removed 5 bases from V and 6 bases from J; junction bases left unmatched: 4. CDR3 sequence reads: CASRDGTGEQYF. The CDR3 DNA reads TGCGCCAGCAGAGATGGGACAGGCGAGCAGTACTTC.

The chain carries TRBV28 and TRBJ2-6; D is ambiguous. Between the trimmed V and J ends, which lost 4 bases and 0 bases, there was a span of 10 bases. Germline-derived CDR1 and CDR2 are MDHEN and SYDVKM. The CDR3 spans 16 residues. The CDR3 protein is CASSSSGRSGANVLTF. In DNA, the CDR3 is TGTGCCAGCAGTTCTTCCGGGCGCTCTGGGGCCAACGTCCTGACTTTC.

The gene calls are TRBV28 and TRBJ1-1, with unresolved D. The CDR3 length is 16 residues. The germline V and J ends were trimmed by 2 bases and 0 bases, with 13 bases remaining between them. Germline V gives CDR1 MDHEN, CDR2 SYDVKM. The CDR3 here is CASSLNDLLMNTEAFF. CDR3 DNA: TGTGCCAGCAGTTTAAACGACCTATTGATGAACACTGAAGCTTTCTTT.

CDR3 nucleotides: TGTGCCAGCAGCCCCTTGGAAGGTAGCTACACCTTC. This gives the protein CASSPLEGSYTF. The V and J genes are TRBV7-9 and TRBJ1-2; D is unclear. Germline V gene data show CDR1 as SEHNR and CDR2 as FQNEAQ (reference sequence). Trimming shortened V by 5 bases and J by 9 bases, and 13 bases separated the two germline ends. The CDR3 covers 12 residues.

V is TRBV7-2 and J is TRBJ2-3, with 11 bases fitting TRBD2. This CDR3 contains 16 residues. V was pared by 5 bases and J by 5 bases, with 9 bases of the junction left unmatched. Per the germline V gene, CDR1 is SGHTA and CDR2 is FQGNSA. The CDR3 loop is CASSPSSGGPGDTQYF. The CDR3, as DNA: TGTGCCAGCAGCCCATCTAGCGGGGGGCCCGGAGATACGCAGTATTTT.

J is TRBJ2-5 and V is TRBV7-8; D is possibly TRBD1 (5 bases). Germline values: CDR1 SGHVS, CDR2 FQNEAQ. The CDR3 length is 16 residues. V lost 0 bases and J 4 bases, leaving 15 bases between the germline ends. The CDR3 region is CASSLARVRVPETQYF. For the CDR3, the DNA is TGTGCCAGCAGCTTAGCGCGAGTCAGGGTCCCAGAGACCCAGTACTTC.

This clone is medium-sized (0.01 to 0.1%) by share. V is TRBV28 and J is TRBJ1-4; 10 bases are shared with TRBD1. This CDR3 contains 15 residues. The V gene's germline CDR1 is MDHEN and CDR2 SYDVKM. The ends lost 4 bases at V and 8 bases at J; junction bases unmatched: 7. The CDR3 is CASSSGGTGVEKLFF. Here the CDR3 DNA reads TGTGCCAGCAGTTCCGGGGGGACAGGGGTGGAAAAACTGTTTTTT.

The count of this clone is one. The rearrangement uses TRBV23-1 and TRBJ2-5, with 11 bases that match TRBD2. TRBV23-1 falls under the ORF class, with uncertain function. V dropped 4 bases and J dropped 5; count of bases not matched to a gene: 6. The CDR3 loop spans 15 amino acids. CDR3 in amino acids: CASSLPTSGVETQYF. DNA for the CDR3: TGCGCCAGCAGTCTCCCGACTAGCGGGGTTGAGACCCAGTACTTC.

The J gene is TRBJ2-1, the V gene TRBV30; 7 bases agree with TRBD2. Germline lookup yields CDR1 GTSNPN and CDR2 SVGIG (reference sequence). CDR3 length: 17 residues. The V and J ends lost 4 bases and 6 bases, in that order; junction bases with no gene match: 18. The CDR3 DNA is TGTGCCTGGACCCGCCCTCGGGGAGGGTTTTCTGGCAATGAGCAGTTCTTC. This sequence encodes CAWTRPRGGFSGNEQFF.

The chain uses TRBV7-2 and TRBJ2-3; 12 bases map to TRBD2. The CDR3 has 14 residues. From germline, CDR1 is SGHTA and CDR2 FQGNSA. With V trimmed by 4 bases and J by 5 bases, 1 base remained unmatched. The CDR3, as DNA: TGTGCCAGCAGCTGGGGACTAGCGGGAGATACGCAGTATTTT. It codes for CASSWGLAGDTQYF. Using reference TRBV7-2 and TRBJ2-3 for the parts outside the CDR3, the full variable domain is GAGVSQSPSNKVTEKGKDVELRCDPISGHTALYWYRQSLGQGLEFLIYFQGNSAPDKSGLPSDRFSAERTGGSVSTLTIQRTQQEDSAVYLCASSWGLAGDTQYFGPGTRLTVL.

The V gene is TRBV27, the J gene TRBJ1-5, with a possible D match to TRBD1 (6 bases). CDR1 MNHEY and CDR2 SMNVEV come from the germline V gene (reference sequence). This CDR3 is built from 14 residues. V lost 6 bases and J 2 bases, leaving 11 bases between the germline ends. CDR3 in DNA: TGTGCCAGCAGCGGGGGCACGGGCAATCAGCCCCAGCATTTT. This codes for CASSGGTGNQPQHF.